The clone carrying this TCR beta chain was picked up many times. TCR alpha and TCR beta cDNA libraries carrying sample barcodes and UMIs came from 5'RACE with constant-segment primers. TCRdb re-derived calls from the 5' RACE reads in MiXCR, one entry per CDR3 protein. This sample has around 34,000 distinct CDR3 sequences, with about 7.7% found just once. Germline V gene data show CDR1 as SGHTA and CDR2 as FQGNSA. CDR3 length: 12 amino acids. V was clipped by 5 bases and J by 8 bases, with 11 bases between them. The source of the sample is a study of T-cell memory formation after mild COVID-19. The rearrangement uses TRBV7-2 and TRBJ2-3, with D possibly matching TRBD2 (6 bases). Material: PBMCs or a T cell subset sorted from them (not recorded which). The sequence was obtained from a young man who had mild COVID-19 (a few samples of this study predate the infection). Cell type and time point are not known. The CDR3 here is CASSDTSLTQYF. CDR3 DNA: TGTGCCAGCAGCGACACTAGCCTTACGCAGTATTTT.